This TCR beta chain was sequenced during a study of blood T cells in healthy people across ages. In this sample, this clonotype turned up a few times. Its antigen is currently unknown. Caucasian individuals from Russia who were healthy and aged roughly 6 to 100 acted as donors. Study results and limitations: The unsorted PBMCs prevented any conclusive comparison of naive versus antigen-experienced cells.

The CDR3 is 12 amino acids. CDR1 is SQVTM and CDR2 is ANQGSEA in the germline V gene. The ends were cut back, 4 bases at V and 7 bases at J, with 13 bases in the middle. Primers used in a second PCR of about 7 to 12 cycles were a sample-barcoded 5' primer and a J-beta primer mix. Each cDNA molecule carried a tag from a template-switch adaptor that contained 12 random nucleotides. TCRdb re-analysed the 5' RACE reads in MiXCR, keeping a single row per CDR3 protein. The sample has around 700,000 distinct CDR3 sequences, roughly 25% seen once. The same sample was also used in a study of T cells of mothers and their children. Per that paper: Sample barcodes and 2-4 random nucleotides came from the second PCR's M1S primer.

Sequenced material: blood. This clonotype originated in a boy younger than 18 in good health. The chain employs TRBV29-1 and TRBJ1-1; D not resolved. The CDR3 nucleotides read TGCAGCGTTGTCGGCAGCCCGTTTGAAGCTTTCTTT. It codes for CSVVGSPFEAFF.